The 29 T cell receptor beta chains presented below share a single source sample, sequenced in a study of T cell changes during pregnancy in multiple sclerosis. Assay: immunoSEQ multiplex PCR; the TCRdb copy retains only in-frame clones and omits some. The sample includes 45,000 or so clones, around nine tenths seen only once; the top ten take approximately 5.8%. This specimen was CD8+ T cells from peripheral blood mononuclear cells, taken after pregnancy. Source of these receptors: a female donor in good health, enrolled as a control in a pregnancy study.

This rearrangement joins TRBV6-5 to TRBJ2-7; no clear D. The CDR3 consists of 13 residues. Between the trimmed V and J ends, which lost 0 bases and 5 bases, there was a span of 8 bases. The germline gives CDR1 MNHEY, CDR2 SVGAGI. CDR3 loop: CASSYSLFDEQYF. The DNA for the CDR3 is TGTGCCAGCAGTTACTCCCTCTTCGACGAGCAGTACTTC.

The chain is built from TRBV5-4 and TRBJ2-7, with D perhaps TRBD2 (5 bases). CDR3 size: 14 residues. The germline V gene has CDR1 SGHNT and CDR2 YYREEE (reference sequence). With 4 bases removed from V and 0 bases from J, the gap between germline ends came to 11 bases. CDR3 DNA sequence: TGTGCCAGCAGCCCTGGGGAGACCTCCTACGAGCAGTACTTC. Protein: CASSPGETSYEQYF. Supplemented by reference TRBV5-4 and TRBJ2-7, the full variable domain reads ETGVTQSPTHLIKTRGQQVTLRCSSQSGHNTVSWYQQALGQGPQFIFQYYREEENGRGNFPPRFSGLQFPNYSSELNVNALELDDSALYLCASSPGETSYEQYFGPGTRLTVT.

For the CDR3, the DNA is TGCGCCAGCAGCCAAGATACAGGGACGGGCTACGAGCAGTACTTC. Its protein is CASSQDTGTGYEQYF. The rearrangement joins TRBV4-3 to TRBJ2-7; possible D gene TRBD1, 6 bases. In germline, CDR1 is LGHNA, CDR2 YSLEER. The V gene lost 0 bases and the J gene lost 3 bases, with 12 bases spanning the gap. The CDR3 has 15 residues.

The chain uses TRBV19 and TRBJ1-2; the match to TRBD1 covers 8 bases. Germline CDR1 LNHDA, CDR2 SQIVND (reference sequence). Trimming removed 4 bases from V and 0 bases from J; junction bases left unmatched: 7. The CDR3 has 16 residues. The CDR3 nucleotides are TGTGCCAGTAGTAATGGCCGACAGGGGACTAACTATGGCTACACCTTC. Translation gives CASSNGRQGTNYGYTF.

The chain recombines TRBV5-1 with TRBJ2-1; D not certain. CDR3 length: 13 amino acids. Germline CDR1 and CDR2: SGHRS and YFSETQ. The V end was cut by 0 bases, the J end by 5 bases, with 6 bases between. The CDR3: CASSLAYHNEQFF. In DNA, the CDR3 is TGCGCCAGCAGCTTGGCCTATCACAATGAGCAGTTCTTC.

The V gene is TRBV27, the J gene TRBJ2-3, with D tentatively TRBD1 (5 bases). V lost 7 bases and J 3 bases, leaving 26 bases between the germline ends. The CDR3 consists of 18 residues. CDR1 is MNHEY and CDR2 is SMNVEV in the germline V gene (reference sequence). The CDR3 loop reads CASTDSYGIYKETDTQYF. The CDR3 DNA follows: TGTGCCAGCACCGACAGCTACGGCATATACAAAGAAACAGATACGCAGTATTTT.

J is TRBJ2-1 and V is TRBV5-1; D perhaps matches TRBD2 (5 bases). This CDR3 is built from 15 residues. Germline V CDR1 and CDR2: SGHRS, YFSETQ. Trimming took 4 bases from V and 7 from J, leaving 18 bases between them. The CDR3 region has the DNA TGCGCCAGCAGCCCCGGAGCGGCCCCTTTAAATGAGCAGTTCTTC. Residues: CASSPGAAPLNEQFF.

The CDR3: CASSPGLVGQETQYF. CDR3 DNA: TGTGCCAGCAGCCCGGGACTAGTGGGCCAAGAGACCCAGTACTTC. The J gene is TRBJ2-5, the V gene TRBV13; TRBD2 agrees at 8 bases. After removal of 5 bases from V and 1 base from J, the junction contained 6 bases not matched to a gene. This CDR3 spans 15 amino acids. CDR1 is PRHDT, CDR2 FYEKMQ, per germline (reference sequence).

Comments on this clone: The same CDR3 is also encoded by other DNA sequences in this sample. The chain couples TRBV7-9 to TRBJ2-7; 8 bases match TRBD1. Germline CDR1 is SEHNR and CDR2 is FQNEAQ (reference sequence). CDR3 length: 13 residues. The V and J ends lost 5 bases and 1 base, in that order; junction bases with no gene match: 1. This CDR3 is CASSRQGSYEQYF. The CDR3 DNA reads as TGTGCCAGCAGCCGACAGGGGTCCTACGAGCAGTACTTC.

This clone was counted only a few times. The chain couples TRBV5-4 to TRBJ1-1; D remains unclear. The germline gives CDR1 SGHNT, CDR2 YYREEE (reference sequence). V lost 1 base and J lost 7, with 5 bases in between. The CDR3 consists of 11 residues. CDR3 coding DNA: TGTGCCAGCAGCTTGACAGATGAAGCTTTCTTT. Translating it yields CASSLTDEAFF.

This chain joins TRBV7-9 and TRBJ1-1; D is undetermined. V was shortened by 5 bases and J by 10 bases, with 11 bases between the two germline ends. Germline values: CDR1 SEHNR, CDR2 FQNEAQ (reference sequence). The CDR3 sequence is 11 residues long. The CDR3 loop reads CASSLNRGAFF. As DNA, the CDR3 is TGTGCCAGCAGCCTAAACCGGGGAGCTTTCTTT.

The chain combines TRBV28 with TRBJ2-5; 9 bases match TRBD1. The J call could be wrong; TRBJ2-7 is a better fit for the DNA end. The CDR3 extends over 15 amino acids. Per germline, CDR1 MDHEN and CDR2 SYDVKM. CDR3 DNA sequence: TGTGCCAGCAGTTCGTGGACAGGGGCGATCTACGAGCAGTACTTC. The encoded protein is CASSSWTGAIYEQYF.

This clone turned up a few times. CDR3 DNA sequence: TGTGCCAGCAGCTTACGAGCGGGGGCAGCCGGGGAGCTGTTTTTT. Residues: CASSLRAGAAGELFF. The chain joins TRBV7-8 to TRBJ2-2, with TRBD2 matching over 8 bases. This CDR3 has 15 amino acids. Losses at the gene ends were 2 bases for V and 6 bases for J; bases not matched to a gene: 5. Per germline, CDR1 SGHVS and CDR2 FQNEAQ.

This clone came up a few times. V is TRBV29-1 and J is TRBJ2-1, with 13 bases that match TRBD2. CDR1 is SQVTM and CDR2 is ANQGSEA in the germline V gene. This CDR3 has 14 amino acids. The V segment lost 5 bases and the J segment 9 bases; nucleotides outside the gene matches: 7. CDR3 nucleotide sequence: TGCAGCGTTTCTACCGGGACTAGCGGGGCTGAGCAGTTCTTC. As protein: CSVSTGTSGAEQFF.

The chain has TRBV5-4 and TRBJ2-7; a possible D gene is TRBD2 (5 bases). Germline CDR1 is SGHNT and CDR2 is YYREEE (reference sequence). The CDR3 sequence is 12 residues long. The germline V and J ends were trimmed by 4 bases and 5 bases, with 10 bases remaining between them. CDR3 sequence (DNA): TGTGCCAGCAGCGGAGGCCCTAACGAGCAGTACTTC. Protein sequence: CASSGGPNEQYF.

This clone showed up just once. The chain recombines TRBV7-2 with TRBJ2-7; 8 nucleotides line up with TRBD1. CDR3 length: 14 amino acids. The trim removed 1 base at V and 7 bases at J, leaving 6 bases unmatched. Germline CDR1 is SGHTA and CDR2 is FQGNSA. This chain's CDR3 is CASSLGQGFCEQYF. The DNA of the CDR3 is TGTGCCAGCAGCTTAGGACAGGGGTTCTGTGAGCAGTACTTC.

This chain links TRBV7-9 with TRBJ2-7; D may be TRBD2 (5 bases). The CDR3 runs 14 residues. Germline assignment: CDR1 SEHNR and CDR2 FQNEAQ (reference sequence). Between the trimmed V and J ends, which lost 3 bases and 3 bases, there was a span of 12 bases. This CDR3 reads CASSLDGGLYEQYF. The DNA for the CDR3 is TGTGCCAGCAGCTTGGACGGAGGACTCTACGAGCAGTACTTC.

The genes are TRBV27 and TRBJ2-3; weak D call: TRBD1 (6 bases). Per the germline V gene, CDR1 is MNHEY and CDR2 is SMNVEV (reference sequence). Deletions cut 0 bases from V and 9 bases from J, with 10 bases between. The CDR3 has 13 amino acids. The CDR3 DNA follows: TGTGCCAGCAGTTTATCGAGACAGGTCACGCAGTATTTT. It codes for CASSLSRQVTQYF.

The chain links TRBV28 to TRBJ1-1; tentative D call: TRBD1 (5 bases). Looked up from germline, CDR1 is MDHEN and CDR2 is SYDVKM. The CDR3 is 13 residues long. V lost 2 bases and J 5 bases, leaving 9 bases between the germline ends. CDR3 DNA: TGTGCCAGCAGTTTAACAGGCGAGACTGAAGCTTTCTTT. Its protein product is CASSLTGETEAFF.

The rearrangement links TRBV7-9 to TRBJ1-1; D might be TRBD1 (6 bases). The ends were cut back, 5 bases at V and 0 bases at J, with 13 bases in the middle. The CDR3 has 15 residues. Germline lookup yields CDR1 SEHNR and CDR2 FQNEAQ (reference sequence). Written as DNA, the CDR3 is TGTGCCAGCAGCACGCACAGGGACATGAACACTGAAGCTTTCTTT. This gives the protein CASSTHRDMNTEAFF.

V and J are TRBV27 and TRBJ1-1; D is uncertain. CDR1 MNHEY and CDR2 SMNVEV come from the germline V gene (reference sequence). The CDR3 spans 14 residues. The V end lost 3 bases, the J end lost 3 bases, and 11 bases lay between the germline ends. DNA for the CDR3: TGTGCCAGCAGTTTTTTCCGAGCTGACACTGAAGCTTTCTTT. Encoded protein: CASSFFRADTEAFF.

The chain has TRBV7-8 and TRBJ1-4; D gene unclear. Trimming cost V 5 bases and J 3 bases, with 13 bases left between them. The V gene's germline CDR1 is SGHVS and CDR2 FQNEAQ. The length of the CDR3 is 15 residues. The CDR3 loop is CASSRLRASNEKLFF. The CDR3 DNA reads TGTGCCAGCAGCCGCCTGAGGGCCTCTAATGAAAAACTGTTTTTT. The full variable domain, in which reference TRBV7-8 and TRBJ1-4 provide the parts outside the CDR3, is GAGVSQSPRYKVAKRGQDVALRCDPISGHVSLFWYQQALGQGPEFLTYFQNEAQLDKSGLPSDRFFAERPEGSVSTLKIQRTQQEDSAVYLCASSRLRASNEKLFFGSGTQLSVL.

This chain links TRBV4-3 with TRBJ2-3; TRBD1 agrees at 7 bases. CDR3 length: 15 amino acids. Germline trimming cut 1 base from V and 5 bases from J; bases unmatched to any gene: 6. Germline CDR1 reads LGHNA; CDR2 reads YSLEER. The CDR3 reads CASSQGQGEKDTQYF. CDR3 in DNA: TGCGCCAGCAGCCAAGGACAGGGAGAGAAAGATACGCAGTATTTT.

V and J are TRBV27 and TRBJ1-2; 7 positions agree with TRBD1. The J segment lost 3 bases and the V segment lost 5 bases, leaving 12 bases of the junction unmatched. Germline CDR1 is MNHEY and CDR2 is SMNVEV (reference sequence). This CDR3 spans 16 amino acids. CDR3: CASSLDPTGIDYGYTF. Written as DNA, the CDR3 is TGTGCCAGCAGTCTAGATCCGACAGGGATCGACTATGGCTACACCTTC.

The chain recombines TRBV4-1 with TRBJ2-1; possible D gene TRBD1, 6 bases. This CDR3 comprises 14 residues. Deletions cut 2 bases from V and 10 bases from J, with 15 bases between. The germline V gene encodes CDR1 MGHRA and CDR2 YSYEKL. The CDR3 loop is CASSQSAGDPEQFF. CDR3 nucleotides: TGCGCCAGCAGCCAATCCGCAGGGGACCCGGAGCAGTTCTTC.

V and J are TRBV7-9 and TRBJ1-5; a possible D gene is TRBD1 (6 bases). The CDR3 extends over 13 amino acids. The germline gives CDR1 SEHNR, CDR2 FQNEAQ (reference sequence). The germline V and J ends were trimmed by 5 bases and 6 bases, with 11 bases remaining between them. CDR3 loop: CASSPQGLQPQHF. In DNA form, the CDR3 reads TGTGCCAGCAGCCCACAGGGTCTTCAGCCCCAGCATTTT.

This clone has only one observation. V is TRBV7-3 and J is TRBJ1-1; the D gene is possibly TRBD1 (6 bases). The germline V and J ends were trimmed by 3 bases and 1 base, with 12 bases remaining between them. Germline V gene lookup returns CDR1 SGHTA and CDR2 FQGTGA. This CDR3 contains 15 residues. In DNA form, the CDR3 reads TGTGCCAGCAGCTTGTACAGGGCACGGAACACTGAAGCTTTCTTT. Translating it yields CASSLYRARNTEAFF.

The CDR3 reads CASSYSRGGNTGELFF. CDR3 coding DNA: TGTGCCAGCAGTTACTCGAGGGGAGGGAACACCGGGGAGCTGTTTTTT. This chain connects TRBV6-5 to TRBJ2-2; D is possibly TRBD2 (6 bases). The length of the CDR3 is 16 residues. V was shortened by 0 bases and J by 1 base, with 9 bases between the two germline ends. Germline V gene lookup returns CDR1 MNHEY and CDR2 SVGAGI.

J is TRBJ2-2 and V is TRBV2, with 9 bases lining up with TRBD1. CDR3 length: 17 amino acids. CDR1 is SNHLY and CDR2 is FYNNEI in the germline V gene. V gave up 4 bases and J gave up 5 bases; unmatched junction bases: 11. In DNA, the CDR3 is TGTGCCAGCAGTGGGGACAGGGTTCGAGGGGGGACCGGGGAGCTGTTTTTT. As protein: CASSGDRVRGGTGELFF.